This T cell receptor beta chain was sequenced for a study of T cell changes during pregnancy in multiple sclerosis. Here immunoSEQ multiplex PCR was the method, and the copy in TCRdb shows in-frame clones only, minus some. Altogether 70,000 to 75,000 clones are present, 85% to 95% being singletons, with the ten largest covering roughly 2.1%. J gave up 10 bases and V 6 bases, and 8 bases lay outside the gene matches. Germline V lookup: CDR1 MNHEY, CDR2 SVGAGI. CDR3 length: 14 residues. This receptor was taken from a female donor in good health, enrolled as a control in a pregnancy study. This chain connects TRBV6-5 to TRBJ2-6; TRBD1 aligns across 8 bases. The starting material was peripheral blood, obtained in the second trimester of pregnancy. CDR3 coding DNA: TGTGCCAGCAGCCGCGGACAGGGAATAAACGTCCTGACTTTC. Residues: CASSRGQGINVLTF.